A selection of T cell receptor beta chains follows, all from one sample in a study of shared clonotypes between healthy human individuals. Profiling relied on immunoSEQ multiplex PCR, and the TCRdb table lists in-frame clones only, not all of them. The table records approximately 470,000 clones, approximately 82% of them present only once. Sequenced input: PBMCs. These receptor sequences come from a woman in her forties in good health. Some clones in this sample may be carry-over from other donors' samples. CDR3s include the opening cysteine and the closing phenylalanine or tryptophan. The order of the fields is V gene, D gene, J gene, clone size, CDR3 DNA, CDR3 protein. A D gene is named only where the DNA matches it firmly. Clone size is stated in some rows and not others, as once, few, many or a class when expanded.

>TRBV6-1|NA|TRBJ1-5|NA
TGTGCCAGCAGTCTAGGGGGGGCCGGCAATCAGCCCCAGCATTTT
CASSLGGAGNQPQHF
>TRBV4-2|TRBD1|TRBJ2-2|NA
TGTGCCAGCAGCCAAGGGACAGGGGGGGAGACCGGGGAGCTGTTTTTT
CASSQGTGGETGELFF
>TRBV5-1|NA|TRBJ1-6|NA
TGCGCCAGCGGCTCCTTGACAGGCCATAATTCACCCCTCCACTTT
CASGSLTGHNSPLHF
>TRBV7-2|TRBD1|TRBJ1-5|NA
TGTGCCAGCAGCCCAGAGGGGGCTCAGCCCCAGCATTTT
CASSPEGAQPQHF
>TRBV7-6|NA|TRBJ1-2|NA
TGTGCCAGCAGCCCCAACCGGGCCAGCCCTCACACCTTC
CASSPNRASPHTF
>TRBV18|NA|TRBJ2-5|NA
TGTGCCAGCTCACCAGCCAGAAAAGAGACCCAGTACTTC
CASSPARKETQYF
>TRBV5-1|TRBD2|TRBJ2-1|NA
TGCGCCAGCAGCCGAGCTAGCGGGAGCGTGGTTGAGCAGTTCTTC
CASSRASGSVVEQFF
>TRBV5-4|NA|TRBJ1-6|few
TGTGCCAGCAGCCTACAGACACGGTCTTCACCCCTCCACTTT
CASSLQTRSSPLHF
>TRBV6-6|TRBD1|TRBJ1-3|NA
TGTGCCAGCAGTACCCAGGGGGACGGAAACACCATATATTTT
CASSTQGDGNTIYF
>TRBV7-2|NA|TRBJ1-1|once
TGTGCCAGCAGCTTAGCCCCCGATGGGTCAGCTTTCTTT
CASSLAPDGSAFF
>TRBV6-1|TRBD1|TRBJ1-2|NA
TGTGCCAGCAGAGCCCTCCGGGACAGCTCATTATTC
CASRALRDSSLF
>TRBV11-2|TRBD1|TRBJ2-2|NA
TGTGCCAGCAGCTACTCAGGGGGCGGAGACACCGGGGAGCTGTTTTTT
CASSYSGGGDTGELFF
>TRBV18|TRBD2|TRBJ2-3|NA
TGTGCCAGCTCCCCGGGACTAGCATCAGATACGCAGTATTTT
CASSPGLASDTQYF
>TRBV7-3|NA|TRBJ2-2|NA
TGTGCCAGCAGCTTAAATGGGGGCTTTAACACCGGGGAGCTGTTTTTT
CASSLNGGFNTGELFF
>TRBV7-6|TRBD2|TRBJ2-7|NA
TGTGCCAGCAGCAGGGGGACTAGCGGCTCCTACGAGCAGTACTTC
CASSRGTSGSYEQYF
>TRBV4-1|NA|TRBJ2-3|NA
TGCGCCAGCAGCCAAGATGTCTTAGCTGGTCCCGGTACGCAGTATTTT
CASSQDVLAGPGTQYF
>TRBV6-1|NA|TRBJ2-7|once
TGTGCCAGCAGGGCACAGGGAGGGACGGACGAGCAGTACTTC
CASRAQGGTDEQYF
>TRBV30|TRBD1|TRBJ2-5|NA
TGTGCCTGGATCCCCTCCGGGACAGGGGAAGAGACCCAGTACTTC
CAWIPSGTGEETQYF
>TRBV27|NA|TRBJ2-3|NA
TGTGCCAGCAGTTTATCTCGCGGAGGGGGGGGAACAGATACGCAGTATTTT
CASSLSRGGGGTDTQYF
>TRBV19|NA|TRBJ2-1|NA
TGTGCCAGTAGGAAGGTTGTCGGGAATGAGCAGTTCTTC
CASRKVVGNEQFF
>TRBV6-5|NA|TRBJ1-1|NA
TGTGCCAGCAAGCAGGCACTGAACACTGAAGCTTTCTTT
CASKQALNTEAFF
>TRBV28|NA|TRBJ1-2|once
TGTGCCAGCACTTTACGGGGGGCCGGTGGCTACACCTTC
CASTLRGAGGYTF
>TRBV14|TRBD2|TRBJ2-7|NA
TGTGCCAGCAGCCAAGATCGCGGGAGCTCCTACGAGCAGTACTTC
CASSQDRGSSYEQYF
>TRBV11-2|NA|TRBJ2-1|once
TGTGCCAGCAGGGTACCAGGGTCCTACAATGAGCAGTTCTTC
CASRVPGSYNEQFF
>TRBV4-2|NA|TRBJ2-1|NA
TGTGCCAGCAGCCAAGATCAAGTTGAGGGGGTATATGAGCAGTTCTTC
CASSQDQVEGVYEQFF
>TRBV6-4|NA|TRBJ1-1|NA
TGTGCCAGCAGTGACTCTATAACAGGCGTGAACACTGAAGCTTTCTTT
CASSDSITGVNTEAFF
>TRBV5-5|TRBD1|TRBJ1-4|NA
TGTGCCAGCAGCCAAACCGGGACAGCCGTCGTTGAAAAACTGTTTTTT
CASSQTGTAVVEKLFF
>TRBV27|NA|TRBJ1-1|NA
TGTGCCAGCAGTTTAATACCGGGGTCAGGCACTGAAGCTTTCTTT
CASSLIPGSGTEAFF
>TRBV2|TRBD1|TRBJ2-7|few
TGTGCCAGCAGGGGACAGAGCTACGAGCAGTACTTC
CASRGQSYEQYF
>TRBV19|NA|TRBJ2-1|NA
TGTGCCAGTAGTGGACCGGGACAAAGGTACAATGAGCAGTTCTTC
CASSGPGQRYNEQFF
>TRBV6-1|NA|TRBJ1-2|NA
TGTGCCAGCAGTGAAGCAACCGCTAACTATGGCTACACCTTC
CASSEATANYGYTF
>TRBV30|TRBD1|TRBJ2-7|NA
TGTGCCTGCTGGGACAGGGTAGGCGAGCAGTACTTC
CACWDRVGEQYF
>TRBV4-2|TRBD2|TRBJ2-3|many
TGTGCCAGCAGCCAAGAGGGGACTAGCGGGAGTGCGGGAGATACGCAGTATTTT
CASSQEGTSGSAGDTQYF
>TRBV6-5|NA|TRBJ2-3|NA
TGTGCCAGCAGTTACTCTGCGACAGTGGGCACAGATACGCAGTATTTT
CASSYSATVGTDTQYF
>TRBV15|TRBD2|TRBJ2-2|NA
TGTGCCACCAGCAGGTGGCTAGCGGGAAACACCGGGGAGCTGTTTTTT
CATSRWLAGNTGELFF
>TRBV7-8|TRBD2|TRBJ2-6|few
TGTGCCAGCAGCAGTAGCGGGAGACGCTCTGGGGCCAACGTCCTGACTTTC
CASSSSGRRSGANVLTF
>TRBV14|NA|TRBJ1-5|few
TGTGCCAGCAGCGGAGGGGTGTATCAGCCCCAGCATTTT
CASSGGVYQPQHF
>TRBV5-1|NA|TRBJ1-1|NA
TGCGCCAGCAGCTTGGCCAGGGGTGAGGGCACTGAAGCTTTCTTT
CASSLARGEGTEAFF
>TRBV7-2|TRBD2|TRBJ2-3|NA
TGTGCCAGCAGCTTAAGCGGGATGAACACAGATACGCAGTATTTT
CASSLSGMNTDTQYF
>TRBV28|TRBD1|TRBJ1-4|once
TGTGCCAGCAGTCCCGGACAGGATGAAAAACTGTTTTTT
CASSPGQDEKLFF
>TRBV28|NA|TRBJ1-2|NA
TGTGCCAGCGCACGAAACTATGGCTACACCTTC
CASARNYGYTF
>TRBV5-1|NA|TRBJ2-7|NA
TGCGCCAGCAGCCAGGACAGCTCCTACGAGCAGTACTTC
CASSQDSSYEQYF
>TRBV7-9|NA|TRBJ2-2|once
TGTGCCAGCAGCACTGACCACACCGGGGAGCTGTTTTTT
CASSTDHTGELFF
>TRBV27|NA|TRBJ2-1|once
TGTGCCAGCAGTTTATTTTGGGGTAATGAGCAGTTCTTC
CASSLFWGNEQFF
>TRBV4-1|NA|TRBJ2-3|few
TGCGCCAGCACTCGTTCCCCTCGGTCCACAGATACGCAGTATTTT
CASTRSPRSTDTQYF
>TRBV5-6|TRBD2|TRBJ2-3|NA
TGTGCCAGCAGCCCGCCCCTGGCGGGAGGTGAGGATACGCAGTATTTT
CASSPPLAGGEDTQYF
>TRBV15|NA|TRBJ2-1|NA
TGTGCCACCAGCGAGACCCGCCCAGGGACGCAGTTCTTC
CATSETRPGTQFF
>TRBV6-4|NA|TRBJ1-1|NA
TGTGCCAGCAGTGACGGGGGTGGTGAAGCTTTCTTT
CASSDGGGEAFF
>TRBV6-1|NA|TRBJ1-5|NA
TGTGCCAGCAGTGAGTTAGGGGGTAGCAATCAGCCCCAGCATTTT
CASSELGGSNQPQHF
>TRBV4-2|NA|TRBJ1-1|NA
TGTGCCAGCAGCTTGGAAATCAACACTGAAGCTTTCTTT
CASSLEINTEAFF
>TRBV28|NA|TRBJ2-7|few
TGTGCCAGCAGTTTAATGAAGTTTTACAGCGAGCAGTACTTC
CASSLMKFYSEQYF
>TRBV21-1|NA|TRBJ2-7|few
TGTGCCAGCTCCGCCGGACAGGACGTTTACGAGCAGTACTTC
CASSAGQDVYEQYF
>TRBV2|NA|TRBJ2-1|NA
TGTGCCAGCACCCGGGACATCCCTGGGGATGAGCAGTTCTTC
CASTRDIPGDEQFF
>TRBV12-5|TRBD1|TRBJ2-5|few
TGTGCTAGTGGTTACACCGGGACAGAGGGGGAGACCCAGTACTTC
CASGYTGTEGETQYF
>TRBV18|TRBD1|TRBJ1-1|NA
TGTGCCAGCTCGTCCGGACAGGGATGGTCCCCTGAAGCTTTCTTT
CASSSGQGWSPEAFF
>TRBV27|TRBD1|TRBJ1-1|once
TGTGCCAGCAGTTCAAGAAACAGGGGGGGGAACACTGAAGCTTTCTTT
CASSSRNRGGNTEAFF
>TRBV6-5|NA|TRBJ2-3|NA
TGTGCCAGCGGACCCCTCTTGGATACGCAGTATTTT
CASGPLLDTQYF
>TRBV11-3|NA|TRBJ2-3|NA
TGTGCCAGCAGCTTAGGGGCATCCCCCACAGATACGCAGTATTTT
CASSLGASPTDTQYF